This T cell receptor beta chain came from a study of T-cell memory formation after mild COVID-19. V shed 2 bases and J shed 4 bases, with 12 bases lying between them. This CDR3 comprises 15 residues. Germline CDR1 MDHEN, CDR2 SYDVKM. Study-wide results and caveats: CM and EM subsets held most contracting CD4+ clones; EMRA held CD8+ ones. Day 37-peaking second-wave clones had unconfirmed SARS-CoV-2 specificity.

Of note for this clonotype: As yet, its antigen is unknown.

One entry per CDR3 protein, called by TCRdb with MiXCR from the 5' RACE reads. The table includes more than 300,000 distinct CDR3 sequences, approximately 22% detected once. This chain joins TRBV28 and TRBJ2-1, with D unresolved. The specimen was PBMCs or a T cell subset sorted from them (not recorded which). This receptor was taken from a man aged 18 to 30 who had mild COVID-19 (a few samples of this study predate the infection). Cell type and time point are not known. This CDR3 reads CASSLQVQPYNEQFF. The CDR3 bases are TGTGCCAGCAGTTTACAGGTTCAGCCTTACAATGAGCAGTTCTTC.